This T cell receptor beta chain was sequenced for a study of Ad26.COV2.S vaccination and SARS-CoV-2 variants. Study background: Donor was in the COV1001 Ad26.COV2.S trial arm. Ad26.COV2.S was injected intramuscularly once or twice, 56 days apart.

CDR3 size: 12 residues. Germline V gene lookup returns CDR1 LGHDT and CDR2 YNNKEL (reference sequence). The table came from immunoSEQ multiplex PCR; TCRdb's copy has only in-frame clones and leaves some out. The sample has 500,000 or so clones, about 91% seen once. Comments on this clone: Its antigen is unknown. The junction and the germline gene differ at one end; a read error may be behind it.

General study points: Spike-specific responses of CD8+ and CD4+ T cells were reported to display substantial breadth after vaccination.

Specified treatment: over 15 received Ad26.COV2.S at low or high dose, single or two shots; several received placebo; per-sample allocation not given. Sampling occurred on day 63 after the first vaccine or placebo injection. This sequence was found in a person aged 18-65 years who received the Ad26.COV2.S COVID-19 vaccine or a placebo. The sample in question was peripheral blood, obtained in a trial of Ad26.COV2.S vaccine versus placebo. The chain uses TRBV3-1 (or the pseudogene TRBV3-2) and TRBJ2-7; 8 bases match TRBD1. CDR3 nucleotides: TGTGCCAGCAGCCGGACAGGGTCCCTCCCGGCTTTC. It codes for CASSRTGSLPAF.